Listed here are 15 T cell receptor beta chains from one sample, sequenced in a study of T cells in localized non-small cell lung cancer. Sequencing used immunoSEQ multiplex PCR; TCRdb keeps in-frame clones, though not all of them. The sample carries roughly 30,000 clones, about 88% recorded once. Sequenced here: peripheral blood, sampled before any cancer treatment. The receptors shown here come from a female donor older than 55 with stage I lung adenocarcinoma.

The genes are TRBV27 and TRBJ1-1; weak D call: TRBD1 (5 bases). CDR1 is MNHEY and CDR2 is SMNVEV in the germline V gene (reference sequence). V lost 5 bases and J 0 bases, leaving 22 bases between the germline ends. The CDR3 runs to 18 residues. CDR3 amino acids: CASSPRVRGGSVNTEAFF. The CDR3 DNA sequence: TGTGCCAGCAGTCCCCGCGTCCGGGGCGGATCAGTGAACACTGAAGCTTTCTTT.

The J gene is TRBJ2-3, the V gene TRBV9; D ambiguous. The CDR3 covers 13 residues. Germline CDR1 and CDR2: SGDLS and YYNGEE. V shed 3 bases and J shed 2 bases, with 7 bases lying between them. CDR3 protein: CASSAGPTDTQYF. The CDR3, as DNA: TGTGCCAGCAGCGCCGGCCCCACAGATACGCAGTATTTT.

V gene TRBV13 combines with J gene TRBJ2-3; D is undetermined. Between the trimmed V and J ends, which lost 2 bases and 2 bases, there was a span of 8 bases. CDR3 size: 14 residues. The germline V gene has CDR1 PRHDT and CDR2 FYEKMQ (reference sequence). In nucleotides, the CDR3 is TGTGCCAGCAGCTTACCGCAGATCACAGATACGCAGTATTTT. It yields the protein CASSLPQITDTQYF.

V gene TRBV5-1 combines with J gene TRBJ2-1; D call uncertain. CDR3 size: 18 residues. V lost 2 bases and J lost 4, with 22 bases in between. The germline CDR1 and CDR2 sequences are SGHRS and YFSETQ. The DNA for the CDR3 is TGCGCCAGCAGCTTTTCCCCACTACCTACCTTGAGATACAATGAGCAGTTCTTC. It specifies CASSFSPLPTLRYNEQFF. The whole variable domain, filled in from reference TRBV5-1 and TRBJ2-1, reads KAGVTQTPRYLIKTRGQQVTLSCSPISGHRSVSWYQQTPGQGLQFLFEYFSETQRNKGNFPGRFSGRQFSNSRSEMNVSTLELGDSALYLCASSFSPLPTLRYNEQFFGPGTRLTVL.

This clone has just one count. The CDR3 nucleotides are TGTGCCAGCAGCTTAATGGGAGCAAATGAGCAGTTCTTC. Its translation: CASSLMGANEQFF. The chain recombines TRBV7-3 with TRBJ2-1; possibly TRBD2 for D (5 bases). The V and J ends lost 1 base and 7 bases respectively, with 8 bases between them. Germline-derived CDR1 and CDR2 are SGHTA and FQGTGA. The CDR3 is 13 residues long.

The chain links TRBV6-5 to TRBJ2-5, with 7 bases identical to TRBD1. The ends lost 4 bases at V and 0 bases at J; junction bases unmatched: 5. Germline V gives CDR1 MNHEY, CDR2 SVGAGI. The CDR3 is 15 amino acids. The CDR3 bases are TGTGCCAGCAGTTGGACCGGGACAGACCAAGAGACCCAGTACTTC. This codes for CASSWTGTDQETQYF.

V usage is TRBV7-2 and J usage is TRBJ1-3, with D possibly matching TRBD1 (5 bases). The CDR3 has 16 residues. The germline V and J ends were trimmed by 1 base and 0 bases, with 10 bases remaining between them. Germline CDR1 reads SGHTA; CDR2 reads FQGNSA. The CDR3 is CASSLDRPRSGNTIYF. The CDR3 coding sequence is TGTGCCAGCAGCTTAGACAGGCCCCGCTCTGGAAACACCATATATTTT.

This clone has a single count. This sequence joins TRBV11-2 and TRBJ2-7; D remains ambiguous. The germline V and J ends were trimmed by 5 bases and 2 bases, with 10 bases remaining between them. Germline assignment: CDR1 SGHAT and CDR2 FQNNGV. This CDR3 region has 13 residues. In DNA, the CDR3 is TGTGCCAGCAGCCCGACAATTCCCTACGAGCAGTACTTC. This sequence encodes CASSPTIPYEQYF.

This CDR3 is CTSSQDLAPGCTGELFF. CDR3 in DNA: TGCACCAGCAGCCAAGATCTGGCTCCCGGATGCACCGGGGAGCTGTTTTTT. The chain carries TRBV1 and TRBJ2-2. TRBV1 is noted as a pseudogene. CDR3 length: 17 amino acids.

This chain connects TRBV10-3 to TRBJ2-3; TRBD2 agrees at 7 bases. The germline gives CDR1 ENHRY, CDR2 SYGVKD. The CDR3 consists of 15 residues. The V segment lost 7 bases and the J segment 4 bases; nucleotides outside the gene matches: 11. CDR3 loop: CAIKSAGEGADTQYF. CDR3 coding DNA: TGTGCCATCAAGTCCGCGGGAGAAGGCGCAGATACGCAGTATTTT.

The chain links TRBV7-3 to TRBJ2-1; no definite D call. From germline, CDR1 is SGHTA and CDR2 FQGTGA. With 5 bases removed from V and 9 bases from J, the gap between germline ends came to 14 bases. The CDR3 has 13 amino acids. Written as DNA, the CDR3 is TGTGCCAGCAGCCTCGGCCCCGCGCGTGAGCAGTTCTTC. Amino acids: CASSLGPAREQFF. Variable domain in full (rest from reference TRBV7-3 and TRBJ2-1): GAGVSQTPSNKVTEKGKYVELRCDPISGHTALYWYRQSLGQGPEFLIYFQGTGAADDSGLPNDRFFAVRPEGSVSTLKIQRTERGDSAVYLCASSLGPAREQFFGPGTRLTVL.

This chain joins TRBV5-6 and TRBJ2-2, with 8 bases lining up with TRBD2. The CDR3 runs to 16 residues. The V gene's germline CDR1 is SGHDT and CDR2 YYEEEE. V gave up 4 bases and J gave up 0 bases; unmatched junction bases: 5. CDR3 sequence (DNA): TGTGCCAGCAGCACCGGACTAGCAGCGAACACCGGGGAGCTGTTTTTT. It specifies CASSTGLAANTGELFF.

This clone was observed a few times. The chain has TRBV27 and TRBJ1-1; 10 bases map to TRBD1. CDR1 and CDR2 (germline): MNHEY, SMNVEV (reference sequence). V dropped 5 bases and J dropped 1; count of bases not matched to a gene: 10. The CDR3 covers 17 residues. The CDR3 region is CASSPGQGVPKNTEAFF. DNA for the CDR3: TGTGCCAGCAGTCCCGGACAGGGGGTCCCTAAGAACACTGAAGCTTTCTTT.

The J gene is TRBJ2-1, the V gene TRBV14; no definite D call. The CDR3 contains 12 residues. Germline V CDR1 and CDR2: SGHDN, FVKESK. V was clipped by 3 bases and J by 7 bases, with 7 bases between them. CDR3 region: CASSHRWNEQFF. The CDR3 DNA is TGTGCCAGCAGCCATCGTTGGAATGAGCAGTTCTTC.

The chain joins TRBV10-3 to TRBJ2-1; D is tentatively TRBD1 or TRBD2 (5 bases each). There are 12 residues in the CDR3. Between the trimmed V and J ends, which lost 4 bases and 12 bases, there was a span of 13 bases. CDR1 is ENHRY, CDR2 SYGVKD, per germline. CDR3 DNA sequence: TGTGCCATCAGTGCCCTCAGTGGGGGGCAGTTCTTC. Translated, it gives CAISALSGGQFF.